This is a list of T cell receptor beta chains from one sample in a study of regulatory T cells in long-lasting Graves disease. One entry per CDR3 protein, called by TCRdb with MiXCR from the multiplex PCR reads. The table shows over 400,000 distinct CDR3 sequences, with about 14% occurring only once. Another study also made use of these data, one on T cells in Graves' hyperthyroidism and ophthalmopathy.

Source: peripheral blood mononuclear cells (PBMCs), taken at new diagnosis, from a patient treated with antithyroid drugs. These receptors all stem from a woman in her fifties or sixties with Graves disease. Each CDR3 is given with its conserved first and last residue. A D gene is named only where the DNA matches it firmly. Only part of the rows carry a size: once, few, many, or a class if the clone is expanded.

D gene	clone size	V gene	J gene	CDR3 length	CDR3 DNA	CDR3 protein
TRBD1	few	TRBV27	TRBJ1-1	15	TGTGCCAGCACCCCGGGACAGGGGACGGCCACTGAAGCTTTCTTT	CASTPGQGTATEAFF
TRBD2	many	TRBV2	TRBJ2-7	15	TGTGCCAGCAGCACCGGACTAGCCCACTCCTACGAGCAGTACTTC	CASSTGLAHSYEQYF
-	few	TRBV5-6	TRBJ1-3	15	TGTGCCAGCAGCGGGGGGTCGAGCTCTGGAAACACCATATATTTT	CASSGGSSSGNTIYF
-	few	TRBV4-1	TRBJ2-1	16	TGCGCCAGCAGCCAAGCAAAGGCGAACCACTACAATGAGCAGTTCTTC	CASSQAKANHYNEQFF
TRBD1	many	TRBV9	TRBJ2-5	14	TGTGCCAGCAGTGCCGGACAGGGAGTGGAGACCCAGTACTTC	CASSAGQGVETQYF
TRBD1	many	TRBV12-3/TRBV12-4	TRBJ1-4	16	TGTGCCAGCAGTTTAGAGGGCAGGGGGCATAAAGAAAAACTGTTTTTT	CASSLEGRGHKEKLFF
-	many	TRBV6-1	TRBJ2-4	13	TGTGCCACCTTCAGTGGTGCCAAAAACATTCAGTACTTC	CATFSGAKNIQYF
TRBD1	-	TRBV12-3/TRBV12-4	TRBJ2-7	17	TGTGCCAGCAGCCGCAACCATCGACAGGGCCTCTCCTACGAGCAGTACTTC	CASSRNHRQGLSYEQYF
-	few	TRBV7-6	TRBJ2-5	17	TGTGCCAGCAGCTTATCCTACGGCGGGCAACTCCAAGAGACCCAGTACTTC	CASSLSYGGQLQETQYF
TRBD1	-	TRBV15	TRBJ1-6	17	TGTGCCACCAGCAGAGCGGGTGTGACAGGGGATGGTTCACCCCTCCACTTT	CATSRAGVTGDGSPLHF
-	-	TRBV29-1	TRBJ2-1	11	TGCAGCGTTGGTGAGGACAATGAGCAGTTCTTC	CSVGEDNEQFF